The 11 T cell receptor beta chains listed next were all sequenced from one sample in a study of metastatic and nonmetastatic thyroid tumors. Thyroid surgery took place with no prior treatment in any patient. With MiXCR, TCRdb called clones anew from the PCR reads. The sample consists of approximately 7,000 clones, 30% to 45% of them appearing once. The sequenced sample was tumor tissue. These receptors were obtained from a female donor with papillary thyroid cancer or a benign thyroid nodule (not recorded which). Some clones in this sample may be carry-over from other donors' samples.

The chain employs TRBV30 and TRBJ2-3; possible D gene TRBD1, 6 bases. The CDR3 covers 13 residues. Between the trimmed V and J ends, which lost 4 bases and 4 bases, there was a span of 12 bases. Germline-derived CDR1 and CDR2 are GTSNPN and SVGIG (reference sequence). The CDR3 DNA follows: TGTGCCTGGAAAGGCAGGGGACCAGATACGCAGTATTTT. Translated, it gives CAWKGRGPDTQYF.

The CDR3: CASSLFSAGGYGYTF. DNA for the CDR3: TGCGCCAGCAGCTTGTTCTCGGCAGGAGGCTATGGCTACACCTTC. The rearrangement joins TRBV5-1 to TRBJ1-2, with D uncertain. V lost 1 base to trimming and J lost 4 bases, with 14 bases between them. In germline, CDR1 is SGHRS, CDR2 YFSETQ. The CDR3 runs to 15 residues.

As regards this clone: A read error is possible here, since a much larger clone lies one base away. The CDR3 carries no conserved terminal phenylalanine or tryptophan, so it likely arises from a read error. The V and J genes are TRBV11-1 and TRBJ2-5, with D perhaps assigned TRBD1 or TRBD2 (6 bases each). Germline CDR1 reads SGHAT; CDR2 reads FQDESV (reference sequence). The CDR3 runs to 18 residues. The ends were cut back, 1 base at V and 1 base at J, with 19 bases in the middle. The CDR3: CASSLGVGGRGPQETQYS. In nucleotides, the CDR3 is TGTGCCAGCAGCTTAGGTGTGGGGGGCAGAGGGCCCCAAGAGACCCAGTACTCC.

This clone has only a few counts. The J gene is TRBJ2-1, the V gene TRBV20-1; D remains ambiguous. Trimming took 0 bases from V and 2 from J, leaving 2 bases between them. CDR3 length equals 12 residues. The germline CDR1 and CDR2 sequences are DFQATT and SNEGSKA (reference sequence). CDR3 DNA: TGCAGTGCTAGAGACCCCTACAATGAGCAGTTCTTC. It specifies CSARDPYNEQFF.

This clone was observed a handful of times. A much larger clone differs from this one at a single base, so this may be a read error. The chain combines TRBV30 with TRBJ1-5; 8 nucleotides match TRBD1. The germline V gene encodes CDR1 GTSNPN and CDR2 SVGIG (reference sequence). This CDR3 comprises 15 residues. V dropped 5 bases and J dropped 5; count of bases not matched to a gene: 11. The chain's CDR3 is CAWGPGTGGDQPQHF. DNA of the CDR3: TGTGCCTGGGGTCCCGGGACAGGAGGGGATCAGCCCCAGCATTTT.

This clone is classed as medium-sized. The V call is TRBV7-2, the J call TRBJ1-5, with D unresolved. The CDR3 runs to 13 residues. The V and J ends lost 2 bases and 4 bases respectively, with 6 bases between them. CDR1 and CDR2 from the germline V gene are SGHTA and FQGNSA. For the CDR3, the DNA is TGTGCCAGCAGCTTAAGGCTGAATCAGCCCCAGCATTTT. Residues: CASSLRLNQPQHF.

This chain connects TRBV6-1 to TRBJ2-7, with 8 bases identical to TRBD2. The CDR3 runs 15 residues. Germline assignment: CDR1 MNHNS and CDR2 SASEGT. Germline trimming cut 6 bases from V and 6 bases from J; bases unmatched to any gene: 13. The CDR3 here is CASSQDNQAGVEQYF. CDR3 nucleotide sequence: TGTGCCAGCAGCCAAGATAATCAAGCGGGAGTCGAGCAGTACTTC.

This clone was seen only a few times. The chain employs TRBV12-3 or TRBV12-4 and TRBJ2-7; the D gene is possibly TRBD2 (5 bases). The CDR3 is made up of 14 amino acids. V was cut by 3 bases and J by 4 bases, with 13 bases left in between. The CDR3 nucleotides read TGTGCCAGCAGTTTTGTGGGAGTAATGTACGAGCAGTACTTC. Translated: CASSFVGVMYEQYF.

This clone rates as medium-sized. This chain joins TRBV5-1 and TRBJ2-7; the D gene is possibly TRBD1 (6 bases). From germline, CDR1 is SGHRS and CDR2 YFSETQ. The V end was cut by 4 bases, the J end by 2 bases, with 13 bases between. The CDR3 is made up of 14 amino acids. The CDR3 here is CASSRDKLAYEQYF. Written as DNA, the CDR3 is TGCGCCAGCAGCCGGGACAAATTAGCCTACGAGCAGTACTTC. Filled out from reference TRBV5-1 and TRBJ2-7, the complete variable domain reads KAGVTQTPRYLIKTRGQQVTLSCSPISGHRSVSWYQQTPGQGLQFLFEYFSETQRNKGNFPGRFSGRQFSNSRSEMNVSTLELGDSALYLCASSRDKLAYEQYFGPGTRLTVT.

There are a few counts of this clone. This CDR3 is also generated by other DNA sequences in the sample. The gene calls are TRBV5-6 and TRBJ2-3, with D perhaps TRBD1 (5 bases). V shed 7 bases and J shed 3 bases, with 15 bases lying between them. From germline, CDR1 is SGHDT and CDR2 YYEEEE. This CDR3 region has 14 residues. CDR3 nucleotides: TGTGCCAGCGGCATGACAGTCCCTACAGATACGCAGTATTTT. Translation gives CASGMTVPTDTQYF.

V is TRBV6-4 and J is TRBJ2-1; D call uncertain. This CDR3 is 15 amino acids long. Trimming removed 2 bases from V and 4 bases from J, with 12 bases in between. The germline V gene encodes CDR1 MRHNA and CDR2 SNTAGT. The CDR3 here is CASSDTGGDYNEQFF. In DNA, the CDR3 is TGTGCCAGCAGTGACACCGGTGGGGATTACAATGAGCAGTTCTTC.